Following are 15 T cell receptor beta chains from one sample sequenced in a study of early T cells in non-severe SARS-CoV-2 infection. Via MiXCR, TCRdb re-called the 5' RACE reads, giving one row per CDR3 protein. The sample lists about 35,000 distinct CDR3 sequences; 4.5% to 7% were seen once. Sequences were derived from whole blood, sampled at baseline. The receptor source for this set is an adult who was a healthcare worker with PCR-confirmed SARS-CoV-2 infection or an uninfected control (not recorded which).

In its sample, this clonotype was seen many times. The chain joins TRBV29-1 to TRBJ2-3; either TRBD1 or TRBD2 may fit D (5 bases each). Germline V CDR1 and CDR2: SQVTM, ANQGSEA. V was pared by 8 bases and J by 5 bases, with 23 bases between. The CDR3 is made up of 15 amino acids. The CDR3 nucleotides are TGCAGCTACGGGACGGGGAGTCGGATAGGAGATACGCAGTATTTT. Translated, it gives CSYGTGSRIGDTQYF.

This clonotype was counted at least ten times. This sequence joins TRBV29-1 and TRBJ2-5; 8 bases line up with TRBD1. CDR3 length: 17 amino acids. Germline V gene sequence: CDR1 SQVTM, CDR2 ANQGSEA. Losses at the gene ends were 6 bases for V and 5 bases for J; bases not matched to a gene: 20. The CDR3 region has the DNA TGCAGCGTCTCTGGACCCACTCCTCAGGGGGCCCTGGAGACCCAGTACTTC. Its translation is CSVSGPTPQGALETQYF. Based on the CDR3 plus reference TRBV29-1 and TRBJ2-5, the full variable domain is SAVISQKPSRDICQRGTSLTIQCQVDSQVTMMFWYRQQPGQSLTLIATANQGSEATYESGFVIDKFPISRPNLTFSTLTVSNMSPEDSSIYLCSVSGPTPQGALETQYFGPGTRLLVL.

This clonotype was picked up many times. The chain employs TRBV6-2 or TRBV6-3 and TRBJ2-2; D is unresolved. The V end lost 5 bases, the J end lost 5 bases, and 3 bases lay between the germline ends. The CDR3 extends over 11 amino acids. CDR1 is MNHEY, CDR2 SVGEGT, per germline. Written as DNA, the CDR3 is TGTGCCAGCAGTGAGACCGGGGAGCTGTTTTTT. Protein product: CASSETGELFF.

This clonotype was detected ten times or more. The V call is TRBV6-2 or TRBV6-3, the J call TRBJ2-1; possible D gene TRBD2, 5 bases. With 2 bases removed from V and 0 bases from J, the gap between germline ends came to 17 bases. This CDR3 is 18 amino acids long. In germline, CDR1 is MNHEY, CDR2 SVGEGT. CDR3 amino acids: CASSYLKLGESSYNEQFF. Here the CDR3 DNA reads TGTGCCAGCAGTTACCTGAAGCTTGGGGAGAGCTCCTACAATGAGCAGTTCTTC.

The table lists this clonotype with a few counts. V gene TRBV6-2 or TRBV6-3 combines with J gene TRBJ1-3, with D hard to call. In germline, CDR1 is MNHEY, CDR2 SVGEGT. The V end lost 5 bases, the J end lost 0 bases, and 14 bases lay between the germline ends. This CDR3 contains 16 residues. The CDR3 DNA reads TGTGCCAGCAGTCGCCGGAAAACCCTCTCTGGAAACACCATATATTTT. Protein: CASSRRKTLSGNTIYF.

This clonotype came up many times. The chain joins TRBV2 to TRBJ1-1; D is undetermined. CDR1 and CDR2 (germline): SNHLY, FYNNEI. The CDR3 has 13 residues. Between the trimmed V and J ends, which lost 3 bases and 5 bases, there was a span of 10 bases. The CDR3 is CASSDRRWTEAFF. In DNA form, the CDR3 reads TGTGCCAGCAGTGACCGAAGATGGACTGAAGCTTTCTTT.

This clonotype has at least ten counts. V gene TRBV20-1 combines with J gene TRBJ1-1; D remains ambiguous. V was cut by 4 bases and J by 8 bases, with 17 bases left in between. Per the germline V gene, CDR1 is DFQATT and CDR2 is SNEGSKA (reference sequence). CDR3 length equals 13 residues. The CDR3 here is CSATATVSREAFF. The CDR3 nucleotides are TGCAGTGCTACCGCGACCGTGAGCCGGGAAGCTTTCTTT.

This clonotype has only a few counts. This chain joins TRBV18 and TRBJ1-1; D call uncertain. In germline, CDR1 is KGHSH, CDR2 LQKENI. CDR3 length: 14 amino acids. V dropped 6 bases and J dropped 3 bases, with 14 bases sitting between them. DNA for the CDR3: TGTGCCAGCTCCCCGACTAGGGCGTACACTGAAGCTTTCTTT. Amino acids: CASSPTRAYTEAFF.

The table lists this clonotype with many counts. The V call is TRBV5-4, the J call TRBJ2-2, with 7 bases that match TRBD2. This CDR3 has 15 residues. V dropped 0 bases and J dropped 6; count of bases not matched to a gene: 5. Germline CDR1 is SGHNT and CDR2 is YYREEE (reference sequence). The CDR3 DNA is TGTGCCAGCAGCTTGGGAGGACTAGGTGCCGGGGAGCTGTTTTTT. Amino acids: CASSLGGLGAGELFF.

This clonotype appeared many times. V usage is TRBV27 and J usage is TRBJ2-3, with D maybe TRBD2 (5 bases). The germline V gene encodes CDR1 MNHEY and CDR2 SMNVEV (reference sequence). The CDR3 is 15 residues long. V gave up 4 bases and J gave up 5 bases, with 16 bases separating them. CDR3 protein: CASSSSGRAEDTQYF. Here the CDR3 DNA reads TGTGCCAGCAGTTCCTCCGGGCGGGCTGAAGATACGCAGTATTTT.

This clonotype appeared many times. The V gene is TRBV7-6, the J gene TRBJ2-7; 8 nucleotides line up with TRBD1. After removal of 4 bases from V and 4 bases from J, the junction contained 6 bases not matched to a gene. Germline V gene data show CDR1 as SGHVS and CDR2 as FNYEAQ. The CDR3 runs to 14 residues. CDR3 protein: CASSSGQGAYEQYF. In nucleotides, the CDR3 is TGTGCCAGCAGCTCAGGTCAGGGGGCGTACGAGCAGTACTTC. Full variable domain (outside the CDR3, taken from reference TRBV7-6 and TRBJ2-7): GAGVSQSPRYKVTKRGQDVALRCDPISGHVSLYWYRQALGQGPEFLTYFNYEAQQDKSGLPNDRFSAERPEGSISTLTIQRTEQRDSAMYRCASSSGQGAYEQYFGPGTRLTVT.

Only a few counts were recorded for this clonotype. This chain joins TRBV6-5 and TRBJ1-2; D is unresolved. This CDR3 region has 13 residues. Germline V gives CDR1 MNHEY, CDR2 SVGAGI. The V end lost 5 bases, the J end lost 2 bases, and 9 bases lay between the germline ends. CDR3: CASSADGNYGYTF. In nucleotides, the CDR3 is TGTGCCAGCAGTGCGGACGGGAACTATGGCTACACCTTC.

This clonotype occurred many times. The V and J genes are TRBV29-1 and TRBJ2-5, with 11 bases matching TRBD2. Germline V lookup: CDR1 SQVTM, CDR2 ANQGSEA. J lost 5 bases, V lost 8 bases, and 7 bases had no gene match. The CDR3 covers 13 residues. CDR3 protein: CSPLAGGGETQYF. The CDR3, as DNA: TGCAGCCCGTTAGCGGGAGGGGGGGAGACCCAGTACTTC.

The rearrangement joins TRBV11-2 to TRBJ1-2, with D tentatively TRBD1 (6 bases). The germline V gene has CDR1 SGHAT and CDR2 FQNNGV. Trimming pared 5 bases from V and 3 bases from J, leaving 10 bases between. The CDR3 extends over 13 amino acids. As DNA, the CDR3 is TGTGCCAGCAGCCCGGGGACACACTATGGCTACACCTTC. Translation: CASSPGTHYGYTF. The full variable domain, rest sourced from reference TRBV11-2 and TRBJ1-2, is EAGVAQSPRYKIIEKRQSVAFWCNPISGHATLYWYQQILGQGPKLLIQFQNNGVVDDSQLPKDRFSAERLKGVDSTLKIQPAKLEDSAVYLCASSPGTHYGYTFGSGTRLTVV.

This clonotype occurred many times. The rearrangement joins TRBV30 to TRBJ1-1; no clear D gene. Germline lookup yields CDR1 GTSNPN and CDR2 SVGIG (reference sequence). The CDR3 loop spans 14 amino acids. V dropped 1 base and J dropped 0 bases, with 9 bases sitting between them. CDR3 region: CAWSEGRVNTEAFF. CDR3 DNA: TGTGCCTGGAGTGAGGGCAGAGTGAACACTGAAGCTTTCTTT.